This T cell receptor (beta chain) was identified in a study of cytomegalovirus exposure and HLA in healthy donors. Across the study: Most genotyped donors, approximately 77% of about 430, had Caucasian-associated genetic ancestry. Study-wide findings and caveats: There were some public TCRs occurring in many donors, but most TCR sequences were rare. In vitro checks showed that a few CMV-associated chains really do target CMV antigens.

The PCR used 60 Vbeta and 13 Jbeta primers. Produced via immunoSEQ multiplex PCR; TCRdb's table is partial and in-frame only. This repertoire includes about 46,000 clones. Trimming cost V 3 bases and J 1 base, with 10 bases left between them. This CDR3 is built from 14 residues. Per the germline V gene, CDR1 is SGDLS and CDR2 is YYNGEE. Details on this clone: Its specificity is not known.

The sequence came from a woman in her thirties or forties in good health and CMV-seronegative. The genes are TRBV9 and TRBJ1-1, with D possibly matching TRBD1 (6 bases). Sequencing used PBMCs. This CDR3 reads CASSESGQNTEAFF. CDR3 bases: TGTGCCAGCAGCGAATCGGGACAGAACACTGAAGCTTTCTTT.